The 2 T cell receptor beta chains given below trace back to one sample, sequenced in a study of blood T cell repertoires in COVID-19 (dated by TCRdb to 2020 to 2021). The method behind the library was the immunoSEQ multiplex PCR assay. As stored in TCRdb, this immuneACCESS dataset retains in-frame rearrangements with V and J assigned. A fraction of the clones does not appear; measured against another copy, unresolved V genes explain less than half of the discrepancy, and the remainder lacks a known reason. In this sample the table shows about 140,000 clones, 84% of which occur a single time. The top ten constitute 8.5% to 9% of the sample. The source material was peripheral blood. Source of these receptors: a man aged 25-45 years with COVID-19, enrolled during active disease.

The V gene is TRBV30, the J gene TRBJ2-7; 8 bases line up with TRBD1. V lost 2 bases, J lost 7 bases, and 4 bases stayed unmatched. CDR1 is GTSNPN, CDR2 SVGIG, per germline (reference sequence). This CDR3 contains 12 residues. The CDR3: CAWSQGAGEQYF. The DNA of the CDR3 is TGTGCCTGGAGTCAGGGGGCGGGGGAGCAGTACTTC. The full variable domain, its missing parts supplied by reference TRBV30 and TRBJ2-7, is SQTIHQWPATLVQPVGSPLSLECTVEGTSNPNLYWYRQAAGRGLQLLFYSVGIGQISSEVPQNLSASRPQDRQFILSSKKLLLSDSGFYLCAWSQGAGEQYFGPGTRLTVT.

The CDR3 sequence: CASSYQQAYNEQFF. The CDR3 nucleotides are TGTGCCAGCAGTTACCAACAGGCCTACAATGAGCAGTTCTTC. The chain couples TRBV28 to TRBJ2-1; TRBD1 might be the D (5 bases). The CDR3 is made up of 14 amino acids. Germline assignment: CDR1 MDHEN and CDR2 SYDVKM. Trimming left V 4 bases short and J 2 bases short, with 9 bases between.